One sample yielded the 8 T cell receptor beta chains listed below, sequenced in a study of graft-versus-host responses after intestinal transplantation. Clones were read by immunoSEQ multiplex PCR, and TCRdb kept only the in-frame ones, dropping some. There are approximately 100,000 clones in the sample; 80% to 95% occur only once, and 0.95% to 1.5% lies in the top ten. These receptors' antigens are unknown. The sample was unstimulated CD8+ T cells sorted from spleen or lymph node cells, taken before intestinal transplant. These receptors came from a human donor who received an intestinal transplant.

The chain joins TRBV6-5 to TRBJ2-1; 8 nucleotides agree with TRBD1. Unmatched junction bases numbered 8, after V lost 2 bases and J lost 8 bases. The germline V gene encodes CDR1 MNHEY and CDR2 SVGAGI. The CDR3 has 15 residues. For the CDR3, the DNA is TGTGCCAGCAGTTACAACCCAGGGGGCACCGATGAGCAGTTCTTC. Its protein product is CASSYNPGGTDEQFF.

This clone turned up a few times. This sequence joins TRBV7-9 and TRBJ1-2; possibly TRBD1 for D (5 bases). The CDR3 totals 15 residues. Trimming cost V 5 bases and J 6 bases, with 19 bases left between them. Germline CDR1 reads SEHNR; CDR2 reads FQNEAQ (reference sequence). CDR3: CASSMGRTNLNGYTF. The CDR3 nucleotides read TGTGCCAGCAGCATGGGACGGACTAATCTAAATGGCTACACCTTC.

With regard to this clone: Other DNA sequences in the sample encode the same CDR3. The V call is TRBV30, the J call TRBJ1-6, with 9 bases identical to TRBD1. The germline gives CDR1 GTSNPN, CDR2 SVGIG (reference sequence). The CDR3 spans 14 residues. V was clipped by 3 bases and J by 7 bases; unmatched bases: 4. CDR3 sequence reads: CAWSPGQGNSPLHF. The CDR3 DNA sequence: TGTGCCTGGAGCCCGGGACAGGGAAATTCACCCCTCCACTTT. The entire variable domain, with the rest obtained from reference TRBV30 and TRBJ1-6, is as follows: SQTIHQWPATLVQPVGSPLSLECTVEGTSNPNLYWYRQAAGRGLQLLFYSVGIGQISSEVPQNLSASRPQDRQFILSSKKLLLSDSGFYLCAWSPGQGNSPLHFGNGTRLTVT.

CDR3 residues: CASSAGTSSYNEQFF. The CDR3 DNA is TGTGCCAGCAGTGCGGGGACCAGCTCCTACAATGAGCAGTTCTTC. The rearrangement joins TRBV6-4 to TRBJ2-1; D may correspond to TRBD1 or TRBD2 (5 bases each). Trimming pared 4 bases from V and 0 bases from J, leaving 10 bases between. CDR1 is MRHNA, CDR2 SNTAGT, per germline. The CDR3 contains 15 residues.

The J gene is TRBJ2-7, the V gene TRBV19; D call uncertain. The germline CDR1 and CDR2 sequences are LNHDA and SQIVND (reference sequence). V was pared by 3 bases and J by 3 bases, with 12 bases between. This CDR3 is built from 14 residues. CDR3 protein: CASSIFGGGYEQYF. Written as DNA, the CDR3 is TGTGCCAGTAGTATTTTTGGCGGTGGCTACGAGCAGTACTTC.

The rearrangement joins TRBV6-1 to TRBJ2-7; D is unclear. CDR1 MNHNS and CDR2 SASEGT come from the germline V gene. The V end lost 4 bases, the J end lost 3 bases, and 13 bases lay between the germline ends. The CDR3 runs to 14 residues. CDR3 DNA sequence: TGTGCCAGCAGTGCAGACTGGACGAGCTACGAGCAGTACTTC. This codes for CASSADWTSYEQYF.

V is TRBV6-1 and J is TRBJ1-5; D might be TRBD1 (6 bases). Germline assignment: CDR1 MNHNS and CDR2 SASEGT. Trimming cost V 3 bases and J 7 bases, with 16 bases left between them. CDR3 length equals 15 residues. For the CDR3, the DNA is TGTGCCAGCAGTGATCGAAGACAGGTGGACCAGCCCCAGCATTTT. Amino acid sequence: CASSDRRQVDQPQHF.

The chain has TRBV4-1 and TRBJ2-5; a weak D match, TRBD2 (7 bases). The CDR3 spans 16 residues. Trimming took off 0 bases at V and 4 bases at J, with 15 bases between the two ends. Germline-derived CDR1 and CDR2 are MGHRA and YSYEKL. CDR3 nucleotides: TGCGCCAGCAGCCAAGATCCGTGGGGGGGCGTAGAGACCCAGTACTTC. Translating gives CASSQDPWGGVETQYF.